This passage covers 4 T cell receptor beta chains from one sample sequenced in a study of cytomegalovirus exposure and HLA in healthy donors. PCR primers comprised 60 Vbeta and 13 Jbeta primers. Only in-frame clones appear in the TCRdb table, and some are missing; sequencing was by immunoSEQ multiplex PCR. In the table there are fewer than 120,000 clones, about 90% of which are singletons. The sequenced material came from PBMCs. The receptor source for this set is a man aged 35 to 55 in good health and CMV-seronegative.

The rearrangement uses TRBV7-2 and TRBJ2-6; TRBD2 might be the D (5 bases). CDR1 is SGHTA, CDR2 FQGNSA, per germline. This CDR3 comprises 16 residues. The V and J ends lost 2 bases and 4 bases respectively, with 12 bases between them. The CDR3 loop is CASSLNAGLGANVLTF. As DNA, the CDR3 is TGTGCCAGCAGCTTAAACGCAGGACTCGGGGCCAACGTCCTGACTTTC. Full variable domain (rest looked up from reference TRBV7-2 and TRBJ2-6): GAGVSQSPSNKVTEKGKDVELRCDPISGHTALYWYRQSLGQGLEFLIYFQGNSAPDKSGLPSDRFSAERTGGSVSTLTIQRTQQEDSAVYLCASSLNAGLGANVLTFGAGSRLTVL.

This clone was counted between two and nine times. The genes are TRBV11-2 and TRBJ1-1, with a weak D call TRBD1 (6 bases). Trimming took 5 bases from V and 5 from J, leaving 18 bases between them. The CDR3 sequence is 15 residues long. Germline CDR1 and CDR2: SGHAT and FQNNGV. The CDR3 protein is CASSPGGAGSTEAFF. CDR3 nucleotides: TGTGCCAGCAGCCCGGGGGGGGCAGGGAGTACTGAAGCTTTCTTT.

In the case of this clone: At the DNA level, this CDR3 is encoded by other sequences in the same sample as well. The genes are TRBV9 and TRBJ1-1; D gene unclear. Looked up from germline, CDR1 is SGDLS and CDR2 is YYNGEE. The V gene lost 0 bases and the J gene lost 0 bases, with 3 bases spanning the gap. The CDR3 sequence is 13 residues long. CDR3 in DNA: TGTGCCAGCAGCGTAGCAATGAACACTGAAGCTTTCTTT. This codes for CASSVAMNTEAFF.

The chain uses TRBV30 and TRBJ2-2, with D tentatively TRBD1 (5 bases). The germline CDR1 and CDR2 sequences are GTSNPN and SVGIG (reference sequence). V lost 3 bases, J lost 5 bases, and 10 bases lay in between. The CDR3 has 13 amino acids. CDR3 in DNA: TGTGCCTGGAGAATAAGGGGTACCGGGGAGCTGTTTTTT. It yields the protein CAWRIRGTGELFF.